A selection of T cell receptor beta chains follows, all from one sample in a study of blood T cell repertoires in COVID-19. Clones were read by immunoSEQ multiplex PCR, and TCRdb kept only the in-frame ones, dropping some. The sample yields more than 75,000 clones, roughly 78% seen once. Material: peripheral blood. These receptors were taken from a man aged 60-69 years with acute or convalescent COVID-19. Both conserved end residues are part of each CDR3.

J: TRBJ1-6; V: TRBV6-5; CDR3: CASSYREEGSSPLHF
J: TRBJ1-6; V: TRBV12-2; CDR3: CASRFPRRDSRDWSYNSPLHF
J: TRBJ1-5; V: TRBV7-6; CDR3: CASSSGTSYSNQPQHF
J: TRBJ1-1; V: TRBV9; CDR3: CASSPRGTDNTEAFF
J: TRBJ2-1; V: TRBV2; CDR3: CASETTPGSYNEQFF
J: TRBJ1-6; V: TRBV12-3/TRBV12-4; CDR3: CASSAMGRAPYF
J: TRBJ1-1; V: TRBV6-4; CDR3: CASRKDRANTEAFF
J: TRBJ2-7; V: TRBV5-1; CDR3: CASSLGTGFQYEQYF
J: TRBJ2-2; V: TRBV9; CDR3: CASSVVEAARTGELFF
J: TRBJ2-1; V: TRBV18; CDR3: CASPKDRQTSGSSYNEQFF
J: TRBJ2-1; V: TRBV6-5; CDR3: CASSSRTSGIEQFF
J: TRBJ2-7; V: TRBV18; CDR3: CASSPSTRPTYEQYF
J: TRBJ2-2; V: TRBV6-4; CDR3: CASSSRGSTGELFF
J: TRBJ2-1; V: TRBV6-7; CDR3: CASSLGLAGGPNNEQFF
J: TRBJ1-1; V: TRBV6-5; CDR3: CASRQDRGGTEAFF
J: TRBJ1-1; V: TRBV23-1; CDR3: CASGSEATEAFF
J: TRBJ2-7; V: TRBV7-2; CDR3: CASSRIAGEVQYF
J: TRBJ1-2; V: TRBV5-4; CDR3: CASSSWGRSLGYGYTF
J: TRBJ2-1; V: TRBV11-1; CDR3: CASSLDSYNEQFF
J: TRBJ2-7; V: TRBV28; CDR3: CASEREGVGEQYF
J: TRBJ1-2; V: TRBV15; CDR3: CATSRAGGGYTF
J: TRBJ2-5; V: TRBV7-6; CDR3: CASSSHRGHRGEETQYF
J: TRBJ2-7; V: TRBV27; CDR3: CASSRQGGYEQYF
J: TRBJ2-1; V: TRBV6-2/TRBV6-3; CDR3: CASSYSLTSGAPESYNEQFF
J: TRBJ2-3; V: TRBV19; CDR3: CASTLTTRGGAGDTQYF
J: TRBJ1-1; V: TRBV27; CDR3: CATRQGRTNTEAFF
J: TRBJ2-1; V: TRBV9; CDR3: CASSVVGVGSNEQFF
J: TRBJ1-5; V: TRBV14; CDR3: CASSPALLKDFLNQPQHF
J: TRBJ2-7; V: TRBV21-1; CDR3: CASSNRDSGYEQYF
J: TRBJ1-1; V: TRBV18; CDR3: CASSPAGTDEAFF
J: TRBJ1-5; V: TRBV5-1; CDR3: CASSLVGERNQPQHF
J: TRBJ1-2; V: TRBV18; CDR3: CASSPGEDSNYGYTF
J: TRBJ1-2; V: TRBV6-5; CDR3: CASSKSYRDTYGYTF
J: TRBJ1-1; V: TRBV15; CDR3: CAASYRVSTEAFF
J: TRBJ2-3; V: TRBV7-9; CDR3: CASTPSGSRTDTQYF
J: TRBJ1-2; V: TRBV7-2; CDR3: CASSFGREGYTF